The subject of this entry is one T cell receptor (beta chain). The ends lost 6 bases at V and 5 bases at J; junction bases unmatched: 8. The germline gives CDR1 MNHNS, CDR2 SASEGT. This CDR3 contains 14 residues. Libraries were prepared by immunoSEQ multiplex PCR; TCRdb keeps only in-frame clonotypes and omits some of them. The repertoire holds around 89,000 clones, with approximately 93% as singletons. The sample comes from a study of technical replicates of blood from a few donors. Specimen: T cells isolated from PBMCs. V is TRBV6-1 and J is TRBJ2-7, with 9 bases lining up with TRBD2. The source of this sequence is a human donor in good health. The CDR3 DNA is TGTGCCAGCAGGGAGGCGGGAGGGTTCCACGAGCAGTACTTC. This translates into CASREAGGFHEQYF.